The 7 T cell receptor beta chains below come from one sample, sequenced in a study of tumor-infiltrating lymphocytes in primary liver carcinoma. Priming with a constant-region primer yielded TCR beta cDNA from about 500 ng total RNA. Amplification in three nested multiplex PCR rounds with slightly modified ARM-PCR gave rise to TCR beta libraries. The two initial PCR rounds, roughly 9 cycles each, used TRBV1-TRBV30 forward and C-beta reverse primers. From the multiplex PCR reads, TCRdb called clonotypes with MiXCR, one entry per CDR3 protein. The sample contains some 120,000 distinct CDR3 sequences, 60% to 70% of which appear only once. For each extraction, RNA and DNA were obtained together from about 20-30 mg of unsorted bulk tissue. The sequenced material came from liver tumor tissue from sampling region 1. Described subset: tumor region T1, superior pole. The source is a woman aged 60 to 75 with primary liver carcinoma and hepatitis B virus infection.

This clonotype was recorded at least ten times. This rearrangement joins TRBV12-3 or TRBV12-4 to TRBJ2-1; D is unresolved. The V gene lost 5 bases and the J gene lost 8 bases, with 7 bases spanning the gap. The length of the CDR3 is 11 residues. CDR3 protein: CASSATHEQFF. The CDR3, as DNA: TGTGCCAGCAGTGCGACCCATGAGCAGTTCTTC.

Note on this clonotype: Since no conserved phenylalanine or tryptophan closes the CDR3, a read error is the likely cause. V and J are TRBV11-2 and TRBJ2-4; no reliable D call. The CDR3 spans 15 residues. Germline V lookup: CDR1 SGHAT, CDR2 FQNNGV. V lost 1 base to trimming and J lost 5 bases, with 12 bases between them. Here the CDR3 DNA reads TGTGCCAGCAGCTTAGTCCCGGCAGAGCAAAACATTCAGTACCTC. This encodes CASSLVPAEQNIQYL.

Note on this clonotype: The junction departs from the called germline gene at one end, perhaps through a read error. This rearrangement joins TRBV11-1 to TRBJ1-1, with a possible D match to TRBD1 (5 bases). Germline V lookup: CDR1 SGHAT, CDR2 FQDESV (reference sequence). The CDR3 has 15 amino acids. CDR3 sequence reads: CAGSFFGAANNEAFF. The CDR3 DNA reads TGTGCCGGCAGTTTTTTTGGGGCAGCGAACAATGAAGCTTTCTTT.

Many counts were recorded for this clonotype. This sequence joins TRBV6-1 and TRBJ2-5; D unclear. Germline assignment: CDR1 MNHNS and CDR2 SASEGT. V was shortened by 8 bases and J by 4 bases, with 17 bases between the two germline ends. The CDR3 spans 14 residues. CDR3 bases: TGTGCCAGCGGCCGAAGGTGGGAAGGAGAGACCCAGTACTTC. This gives the protein CASGRRWEGETQYF.

The V gene is TRBV28, the J gene TRBJ2-4, with D possibly being TRBD1 (6 bases). Trimming took off 1 base at V and 3 bases at J, with 19 bases between the two ends. Germline values: CDR1 MDHEN, CDR2 SYDVKM. This CDR3 region has 18 residues. This CDR3 reads CASSLYFLRGSDKNIQYF. In DNA form, the CDR3 reads TGTGCCAGCAGTTTATATTTTTTGAGGGGGTCGGACAAAAACATTCAGTACTTC.

The rearrangement uses TRBV11-3 and TRBJ1-2; D is possibly TRBD1 (5 bases). Trimming cost V 4 bases and J 4 bases, with 10 bases left between them. In germline, CDR1 is SGHNT, CDR2 YENEEA. This CDR3 is built from 13 residues. This chain's CDR3 is CASSSRTSYGYTF. As DNA, the CDR3 is TGTGCCAGCAGCTCTCGGACATCCTATGGCTACACCTTC.

This clonotype was recorded a few times. A much larger clone is a single base away; this may be a read error. The chain recombines TRBV7-8 with TRBJ2-2; 10 bases fit TRBD1. The V gene end was trimmed by 7 bases and the J gene end by 3 bases; junction bases not matched to a gene: 8. CDR1 is SGHVS, CDR2 FQNEAQ, per germline. The CDR3 spans 16 residues. The CDR3 here is CASNSSTGGHTGELFF. CDR3 nucleotides: TGTGCCAGCAACTCCTCGACAGGGGGCCACACCGGGGAGCTGTTTTTT.